A selection of T cell receptor beta chains follows, all from one sample in a study of T cells after yellow fever vaccination. From the 5' RACE reads, TCRdb called clonotypes with MiXCR, one entry per CDR3 protein. Found here are roughly 300,000 distinct CDR3 sequences, around 6.8% of them singletons; the top ten hold over 15%. The sequences come from PBMCs, collected about 41 days after the first yellow fever vaccination. These receptors originate from a man between 18 and 29 years old who received the YFV17D yellow fever vaccine. CDR3s include the opening cysteine and the closing phenylalanine or tryptophan. Each record gives: D gene, V gene, CDR3 length, J gene, clone size, CDR3 protein. The D gene is left open where the match is weak. The size of a clone is reported for some rows only, either as once, few or many, or as a class for expanded clones.

NA	TRBV3-1	14	TRBJ1-5	NA	CASSQVSGEQPQHF
NA	TRBV7-9	14	TRBJ1-6	many	CASSAHQVNSPLHF
NA	TRBV29-1	9	TRBJ1-2	NA	CSVGGGYTF
NA	TRBV5-1	16	TRBJ1-1	NA	CASSLGGVTGNTEAFF
TRBD1	TRBV12-3/TRBV12-4	14	TRBJ1-2	many	CASSMDRGYHGYTF
TRBD2	TRBV3-1	16	TRBJ2-5	NA	CASSPDSGGGQETQYF
TRBD1	TRBV18	13	TRBJ1-2	few	CATTMDRAYGYTF
NA	TRBV7-2	13	TRBJ2-1	NA	CASSLATWDEQFF
NA	TRBV6-2/TRBV6-3	13	TRBJ2-5	NA	CASSRGPPETQYF
NA	TRBV20-1	11	TRBJ2-7	few	CSASWSYEQYF
TRBD2	TRBV5-1	16	TRBJ2-5	NA	CASSHGTSGAVDTQYF
NA	TRBV28	15	TRBJ1-3	many	CASSTQGSSGNTIYF
NA	TRBV5-1	14	TRBJ1-1	many	CASSWGSGNTEAFF
NA	TRBV9	14	TRBJ1-1	few	CASSPQTGNTEAFF
NA	TRBV20-1	13	TRBJ1-1	NA	CSARDFRRTEAFF
TRBD1	TRBV6-5	15	TRBJ1-1	many	CASSYSAGGTTEAFF
NA	TRBV5-1	14	TRBJ2-7	many	CASSLATRGNEQYF
NA	TRBV27	18	TRBJ2-3	few	CASSLYPPPGPNTDTQYF
NA	TRBV4-3	15	TRBJ1-5	few	CASSQDGQSNQPQHF
NA	TRBV4-3	14	TRBJ1-6	NA	CASSQEAQGSPLHF
NA	TRBV12-3/TRBV12-4	14	TRBJ2-3	few	CASSYGQAGDTQYF
TRBD2	TRBV20-1	17	TRBJ2-3	NA	CSTRRGLAATSTDTQYF
NA	TRBV5-1	12	TRBJ2-7	once	CASSLGSYEQHF
NA	TRBV5-6	15	TRBJ2-5	NA	CASSLGRRGEETQYF
NA	TRBV5-1	15	TRBJ2-2	few	CASSLTPTNTGELFF
TRBD2	TRBV6-2/TRBV6-3	16	TRBJ2-1	NA	CASSYGTRDSYNEQFF
NA	TRBV5-1	14	TRBJ2-3	many	CASSLRGSTDTQYF
NA	TRBV7-9	13	TRBJ2-1	NA	CASRHWGTDEQFF
NA	TRBV4-3	14	TRBJ2-3	NA	CASTQSRAFDTQYF
NA	TRBV27	16	TRBJ2-7	many	CASSSVGNGPSYEQYF
NA	TRBV6-1	15	TRBJ1-5	many	CASNPRWGQDQPQHF
TRBD1	TRBV9	15	TRBJ1-6	few	CASSVGQGQHSPLHF
NA	TRBV7-9	12	TRBJ1-6	few	CASSPDPFPLHF
TRBD1	TRBV7-9	15	TRBJ2-1	few	CASSLGGTGWNEQFF
NA	TRBV6-1	15	TRBJ2-2	NA	CASSERAGGTGELFF
TRBD1	TRBV20-1	16	TRBJ1-5	NA	CCARAAPRQGNQPQHF
TRBD2	TRBV5-4	15	TRBJ2-5	few	CATSRAGDLQETQYF
TRBD2	TRBV6-2/TRBV6-3	15	TRBJ2-3	NA	CASSSQLAGMNTQYF
NA	TRBV2	13	TRBJ2-3	NA	CASSEDRGDTQYF
NA	TRBV5-1	13	TRBJ2-7	NA	CASSLELRGEWYF
NA	TRBV19	13	TRBJ2-3	many	CASSIRPLDTQYF
NA	TRBV20-1	14	TRBJ2-3	NA	CSARDRWLTDTQYF
TRBD1	TRBV20-1	11	TRBJ1-1	many	CSARWPGGAFF
NA	TRBV5-4	15	TRBJ2-1	NA	CASSSLRGPYNEQFF
TRBD2	TRBV20-1	15	TRBJ2-1	few	CSASSPAGGLNEQFF
NA	TRBV24-1	13	TRBJ2-3	few	CATSDSWADTQYF
NA	TRBV6-2/TRBV6-3	12	TRBJ2-7	NA	CASTGGGYEQYF
TRBD1	TRBV16	15	TRBJ1-6	NA	CASSPRDRVNSPLHF
TRBD2	TRBV5-1	16	TRBJ2-4	few	CASTPQTSGGSSIQYF
NA	TRBV11-2	14	TRBJ2-7	few	CASSLEPRSYEQYF
TRBD1	TRBV5-1	13	TRBJ1-3	few	CASRTGDGDTIYF
TRBD2	TRBV5-4	17	TRBJ2-2	NA	CASSSAAGGMNTGELFF
NA	TRBV29-1	12	TRBJ1-2	many	CSAGHPNYGYTF
TRBD1	TRBV5-6	16	TRBJ2-5	few	CASSWDRGRGTETQYF
NA	TRBV5-1	14	TRBJ2-7	many	CASSETSTTYEQYF